These 31 T cell receptor beta chains were all obtained from the same sample, sequenced in a study of shared clonotypes between healthy human individuals. Only in-frame clones appear in the TCRdb table, and some are missing; sequencing was by immunoSEQ multiplex PCR. Of 800,000 to 1,200,000 clones in the sample, around 78% are singletons; the top ten hold roughly 0.56%. The sample comprised memory CD4+ T cells from PBMCs. Indicated subset: CD45RA-negative fraction. Every receptor here comes from a man aged 18 to 29 in good health. Some clones in this sample may be carry-over from other donors' samples.

The CDR3 DNA sequence: TGCGCCAGCAGCCAAGATCGGGCGGAAACAGGGGACAGGAATGAGCAGTTCTTC. Protein: CASSQDRAETGDRNEQFF. The V gene is TRBV4-3, the J gene TRBJ2-1; 8 positions agree with TRBD1. The J segment lost 7 bases and the V segment lost 0 bases, leaving 14 bases of the junction unmatched. Germline-derived CDR1 and CDR2 are LGHNA and YSLEER. There are 18 residues in the CDR3.

The chain links TRBV28 to TRBJ1-1; no clear D. V lost 5 bases, J lost 0 bases, and 7 bases lay in between. The germline CDR1 and CDR2 sequences are MDHEN and SYDVKM. The CDR3 contains 13 residues. The CDR3 protein is CASSHDMNTEAFF. In DNA form, the CDR3 reads TGTGCCAGCAGTCACGACATGAACACTGAAGCTTTCTTT.

The chain links TRBV6-4 to TRBJ2-3; TRBD2 matches 9 bases. The length of the CDR3 is 17 residues. Germline values: CDR1 MRHNA, CDR2 SNTAGT. V shed 0 bases and J 8 bases; nucleotides not matched to a gene: 12. For the CDR3, the DNA is TGTGCCAGCAGTGACTCTAGGCGAATAGCGGGAGCTGGTACGCAGTATTTT. Translated: CASSDSRRIAGAGTQYF.

This sequence joins TRBV7-9 and TRBJ1-1; 7 nucleotides align to TRBD1. This CDR3 has 13 residues. The V gene's germline CDR1 is SEHNR and CDR2 FQNEAQ (reference sequence). After removal of 5 bases from V and 2 bases from J, the junction contained 2 bases not matched to a gene. The CDR3 nucleotides read TGTGCCAGCAGCGGGGACAGAAACACTGAAGCTTTCTTT. Translation: CASSGDRNTEAFF.

About this clone itself: Possible read error: a much larger clone is one base away. The V gene is TRBV5-8, the J gene TRBJ1-2; D gene unclear. Germline loops: CDR1 SGHTS, CDR2 YDEGEE. Trimming took 0 bases from V and 2 from J, leaving 5 bases between them. The CDR3 contains 13 residues. CDR3 sequence reads: CASSLARNYGYTF. The DNA for the CDR3 is TGTGCCAGCAGCTTGGCCAGGAACTATGGCTACACCTTC.

This rearrangement joins TRBV18 to TRBJ1-2; D gene unclear. The CDR3 loop spans 16 amino acids. The germline V gene has CDR1 KGHSH and CDR2 LQKENI. The V gene lost 3 bases and the J gene lost 0 bases, with 14 bases spanning the gap. The CDR3 is CASSPDVRGSNYGYTF. The CDR3 DNA reads TGTGCCAGCTCACCGGACGTCCGAGGATCTAACTATGGCTACACCTTC.

The chain combines TRBV7-3 with TRBJ2-1, with a tentative D call TRBD2 (6 bases). CDR3 length: 13 residues. V was trimmed by 3 bases and J by 9 bases, leaving 12 bases between them. Germline V CDR1 and CDR2: SGHTA, FQGTGA. CDR3 sequence reads: CASSFGNSGEQFF. The CDR3 DNA reads as TGTGCCAGCAGCTTTGGGAATAGCGGTGAGCAGTTCTTC.

The gene calls are TRBV20-1 and TRBJ2-7, with D unclear. Trimming took off 3 bases at V and 0 bases at J, with 3 bases between the two ends. The CDR3 spans 11 residues. The V gene's germline CDR1 is DFQATT and CDR2 SNEGSKA (reference sequence). For the CDR3, the DNA is TGCAGTGCTAGCACCTCCTACGAGCAGTACTTC. It encodes CSASTSYEQYF.

J is TRBJ1-2 and V is TRBV11-2; TRBD1 is a possible D gene (5 bases). The CDR3 extends over 13 amino acids. The ends were cut back, 1 base at V and 7 bases at J, with 10 bases in the middle. The germline V gene has CDR1 SGHAT and CDR2 FQNNGV. The DNA for the CDR3 is TGTGCCAGCAGCTTAGGAGGGGTGATTGGCTACACCTTC. Translation gives CASSLGGVIGYTF.

This clone occurred a few times. The same CDR3 can be traced to other DNA sequences in this sample. This rearrangement joins TRBV29-1 to TRBJ2-7; unclear D gene. The germline V and J ends were trimmed by 4 bases and 1 base, with 8 bases remaining between them. Germline V gene data show CDR1 as SQVTM and CDR2 as ANQGSEA. This CDR3 has 12 residues. Here the CDR3 reads CSVAGVSYEQYF. CDR3 nucleotide sequence: TGCAGCGTTGCTGGCGTTTCCTACGAGCAGTACTTC.

The rearrangement uses TRBV25-1 and TRBJ2-7; 9 nucleotides match TRBD1. The CDR3 spans 14 residues. The V gene's germline CDR1 is MGHDK and CDR2 SYGVNS. With 3 bases clipped from V and 4 bases from J, the junction kept 4 bases outside the gene matches. The CDR3 region has the DNA TGTGCCAGCAGTGACCCCGGGACAGGGTACGAGCAGTACTTC. It is translated as CASSDPGTGYEQYF.

V is TRBV6-5 and J is TRBJ1-3; TRBD1 is a possible D gene (6 bases). Trimming took 0 bases from V and 0 from J, leaving 9 bases between them. Germline assignment: CDR1 MNHEY and CDR2 SVGAGI. The CDR3 spans 16 residues. The CDR3 region is CASSYSWGLSGNTIYF. The CDR3 region has the DNA TGTGCCAGCAGTTACTCGTGGGGGCTCTCTGGAAACACCATATATTTT.

V is TRBV7-6 and J is TRBJ2-1; TRBD2 matches at 9 bases. The J segment lost 5 bases and the V segment lost 6 bases, leaving 5 bases of the junction unmatched. The CDR3 has 14 residues. The germline V gene has CDR1 SGHVS and CDR2 FNYEAQ. As DNA, the CDR3 is TGTGCCAGCAGGGCTCTAGCGGGAAACAATGAGCAGTTCTTC. Protein product: CASRALAGNNEQFF.

J is TRBJ1-2 and V is TRBV25-1; no firm D call. The ends were cut back, 2 bases at V and 4 bases at J, with 11 bases in the middle. Germline V gene lookup returns CDR1 MGHDK and CDR2 SYGVNS. This CDR3 contains 14 residues. The CDR3 protein is CASSEGSFFYGYTF. The CDR3 nucleotides are TGTGCCAGCAGTGAAGGGTCTTTTTTCTATGGCTACACCTTC.

In this sample, this clone turned up a few times. The chain is built from TRBV30 and TRBJ1-5, with 8 bases fitting TRBD1. Germline values: CDR1 GTSNPN, CDR2 SVGIG (reference sequence). V dropped 5 bases and J dropped 5; count of bases not matched to a gene: 5. The CDR3 is 13 residues long. CDR3 coding DNA: TGTGCCTGGTCCCAGGGGGCAGATCAGCCCCAGCATTTT. Protein: CAWSQGADQPQHF.

The chain links TRBV12-5 to TRBJ1-2, with D possibly being TRBD1 (5 bases). The length of the CDR3 is 12 residues. The germline V gene encodes CDR1 LGHNT and CDR2 FRNRAP. V was shortened by 7 bases and J by 4 bases, with 10 bases between the two germline ends. CDR3 DNA sequence: TGTGCTAGTGCCGTGGGGCTCTATGGCTACACCTTC. It specifies CASAVGLYGYTF.

The V call is TRBV4-1, the J call TRBJ2-7; D may be TRBD1 (6 bases). Germline values: CDR1 MGHRA, CDR2 YSYEKL. Trimming shortened V by 4 bases and J by 2 bases, and 18 bases separated the two germline ends. The CDR3 loop spans 16 amino acids. CDR3 nucleotides: TGCGCCAGCAGCCCACAGACAGGCCAGGTGGCCTACGAGCAGTACTTC. Protein product: CASSPQTGQVAYEQYF.

The chain recombines TRBV12-5 with TRBJ2-1, with TRBD2 matching over 7 bases. The CDR3 consists of 16 residues. Germline assignment: CDR1 LGHNT and CDR2 FRNRAP. Losses at the gene ends were 1 base for V and 3 bases for J; bases not matched to a gene: 6. The chain's CDR3 is CASGLGASGGYNEQFF. The CDR3 DNA is TGTGCTAGTGGTTTGGGGGCTAGCGGAGGCTACAATGAGCAGTTCTTC.

The rearrangement links TRBV18 to TRBJ2-5; 9 nucleotides match TRBD2. The V gene end was trimmed by 2 bases and the J gene end by 4 bases; junction bases not matched to a gene: 8. The CDR3 runs 16 residues. CDR1 and CDR2 (germline): KGHSH, LQKENI. This chain's CDR3 is CASSPFFRAGGETQYF. The DNA for the CDR3 is TGTGCCAGCTCACCATTTTTTCGAGCGGGGGGAGAGACCCAGTACTTC.

About this clone: This sample includes further DNA sequences coding for the same CDR3. The rearrangement uses TRBV5-1 and TRBJ2-1; 8 bases line up with TRBD2. From germline, CDR1 is SGHRS and CDR2 YFSETQ. The CDR3 covers 16 residues. V lost 0 bases, J lost 0 bases, and 2 bases stayed unmatched. This chain's CDR3 is CASSLAGTSSYNEQFF. CDR3 nucleotides: TGCGCCAGCAGCTTGGCTGGGACTAGCTCCTACAATGAGCAGTTCTTC. The full variable domain, in which reference TRBV5-1 and TRBJ2-1 provide the parts outside the CDR3, is KAGVTQTPRYLIKTRGQQVTLSCSPISGHRSVSWYQQTPGQGLQFLFEYFSETQRNKGNFPGRFSGRQFSNSRSEMNVSTLELGDSALYLCASSLAGTSSYNEQFFGPGTRLTVL.

The chain employs TRBV27 and TRBJ1-4, with 8 bases aligning to TRBD1. Trimming took 6 bases from V and 7 from J; bases not matched to a gene: 7. The CDR3 is 14 residues long. Germline V gives CDR1 MNHEY, CDR2 SMNVEV (reference sequence). The CDR3 sequence: CASSWNRGSEKLFF. The DNA for the CDR3 is TGTGCCAGCAGCTGGAACAGGGGGAGTGAAAAACTGTTTTTT.

This chain uses TRBV19 with TRBJ1-2; the D is unclear. Germline CDR1 LNHDA, CDR2 SQIVND (reference sequence). The V and J ends lost 3 bases and 4 bases respectively, with 6 bases between them. CDR3 length: 12 amino acids. CDR3 sequence (DNA): TGTGCCAGTAGTATTGTAGGCTATGGCTACACCTTC. Amino acid sequence: CASSIVGYGYTF.

V is TRBV7-2 and J is TRBJ1-1; D call uncertain. Germline V CDR1 and CDR2: SGHTA, FQGNSA. This CDR3 is built from 13 residues. CDR3 sequence reads: CASILAANTEAFF. Written as DNA, the CDR3 is TGTGCTTCGATTTTGGCAGCGAACACTGAAGCTTTCTTT.

This chain links TRBV27 with TRBJ1-2; D is undetermined. CDR3 length: 14 residues. Germline V gene data show CDR1 as MNHEY and CDR2 as SMNVEV (reference sequence). Between the trimmed V and J ends, which lost 4 bases and 7 bases, there was a span of 16 bases. In DNA, the CDR3 is TGTGCCAGCAGTTCCTTGGCGACTCGGGTTGGCTACACCTTC. Translating it yields CASSSLATRVGYTF.

This sequence joins TRBV6-5 and TRBJ2-2; D is uncertain. This CDR3 is 16 amino acids long. Trimming stripped 0 bases from V and 3 bases from J, with 11 bases between. CDR1 is MNHEY and CDR2 is SVGAGI in the germline V gene. CDR3 DNA sequence: TGTGCCAGCAGTTACTCGATTTCGAGAGACACCGGGGAGCTGTTTTTT. This codes for CASSYSISRDTGELFF.

This chain connects TRBV7-9 to TRBJ2-7; 7 bases fit TRBD1. Germline trimming cut 4 bases from V and 2 bases from J; bases unmatched to any gene: 8. Germline V gene sequence: CDR1 SEHNR, CDR2 FQNEAQ (reference sequence). The CDR3 is 15 amino acids. The CDR3 here is CASSSRQGGPYEQYF. For the CDR3, the DNA is TGTGCCAGCAGCTCGAGACAGGGTGGCCCCTACGAGCAGTACTTC.

The genes are TRBV11-2 and TRBJ2-1; D remains unclear. The CDR3 consists of 17 residues. Germline CDR1 is SGHAT and CDR2 is FQNNGV. Trimming took off 7 bases at V and 1 base at J, with 20 bases between the two ends. CDR3 nucleotides: TGTGCCAGCACCCTTACGGTGGCTTCCAATTCCTACAATGAGCAGTTCTTC. Translating it yields CASTLTVASNSYNEQFF. The whole variable domain, filled in from reference TRBV11-2 and TRBJ2-1, reads EAGVAQSPRYKIIEKRQSVAFWCNPISGHATLYWYQQILGQGPKLLIQFQNNGVVDDSQLPKDRFSAERLKGVDSTLKIQPAKLEDSAVYLCASTLTVASNSYNEQFFGPGTRLTVL.

The chain links TRBV9 to TRBJ1-2, with 8 bases aligning to TRBD1. Germline assignment: CDR1 SGDLS and CDR2 YYNGEE. J was trimmed by 4 bases and V by 0 bases; bases with no gene match: 5. The CDR3 spans 15 residues. The chain's CDR3 is CASSVGDRGTYGYTF. The DNA of the CDR3 is TGTGCCAGCAGCGTAGGTGACAGGGGCACCTATGGCTACACCTTC.

Here the CDR3 reads CAISESFAGGSKDTQYF. CDR3 nucleotide sequence: TGTGCCATCAGTGAGTCCTTTGCGGGAGGCAGCAAGGATACGCAGTATTTT. V gene TRBV10-3 combines with J gene TRBJ2-3; 8 positions match TRBD2. The CDR3 is 17 residues long. CDR1 is ENHRY, CDR2 SYGVKD, per germline. V shed 0 bases and J 6 bases; nucleotides not matched to a gene: 11.

This chain joins TRBV19 and TRBJ2-1, with D hard to call. V was pared by 7 bases and J by 2 bases, with 18 bases between. Germline assignment: CDR1 LNHDA and CDR2 SQIVND (reference sequence). The CDR3 length is 16 residues. DNA for the CDR3: TGTGCCAGTAAGGGATTAGGAGTGGCCGCCTACAATGAGCAGTTCTTC. It encodes CASKGLGVAAYNEQFF.

The chain carries TRBV28 and TRBJ1-5, with no clear D. Germline-derived CDR1 and CDR2 are MDHEN and SYDVKM. Between the trimmed V and J ends, which lost 5 bases and 0 bases, there was a span of 14 bases. The CDR3 spans 16 residues. In DNA form, the CDR3 reads TGTGCCAGCAGTCGTCTCTCGGGGTCTAGCAATCAGCCCCAGCATTTT. It is translated as CASSRLSGSSNQPQHF.